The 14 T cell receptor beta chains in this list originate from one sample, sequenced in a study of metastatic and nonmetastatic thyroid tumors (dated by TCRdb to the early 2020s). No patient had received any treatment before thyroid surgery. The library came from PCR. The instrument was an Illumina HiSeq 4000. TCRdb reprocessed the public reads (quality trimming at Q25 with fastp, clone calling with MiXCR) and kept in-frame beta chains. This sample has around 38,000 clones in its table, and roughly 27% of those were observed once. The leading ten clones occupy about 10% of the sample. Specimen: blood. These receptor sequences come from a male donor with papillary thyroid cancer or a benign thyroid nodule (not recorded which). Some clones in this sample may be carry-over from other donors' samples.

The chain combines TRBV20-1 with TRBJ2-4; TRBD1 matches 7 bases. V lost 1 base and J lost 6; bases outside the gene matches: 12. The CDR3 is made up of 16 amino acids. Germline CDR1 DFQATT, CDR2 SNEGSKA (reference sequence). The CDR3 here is CSARGLTGCSGNIQYF. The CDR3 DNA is TGCAGTGCTAGAGGATTGACAGGGTGCTCGGGAAACATTCAGTACTTC.

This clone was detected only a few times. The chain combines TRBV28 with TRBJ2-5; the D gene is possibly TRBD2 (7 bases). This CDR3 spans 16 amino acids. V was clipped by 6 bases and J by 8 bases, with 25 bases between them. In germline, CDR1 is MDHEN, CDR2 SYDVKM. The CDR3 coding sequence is TGTGCCAGCAGCGGCCCGGGACAAAACCCGGGGGGTACCCAGTACTTC. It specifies CASSGPGQNPGGTQYF.

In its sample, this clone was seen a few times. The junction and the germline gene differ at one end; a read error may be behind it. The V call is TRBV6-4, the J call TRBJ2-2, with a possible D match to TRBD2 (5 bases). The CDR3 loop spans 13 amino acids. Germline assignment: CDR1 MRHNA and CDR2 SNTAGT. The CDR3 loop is CASSGRNTGEPFF. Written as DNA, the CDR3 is TGTGCCAGCAGTGGGAGAAACACCGGGGAGCCGTTTTTT.

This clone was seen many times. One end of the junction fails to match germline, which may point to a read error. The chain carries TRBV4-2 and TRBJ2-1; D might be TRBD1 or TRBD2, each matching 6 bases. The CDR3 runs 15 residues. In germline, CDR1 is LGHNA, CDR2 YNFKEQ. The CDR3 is CASSQSSSGATEQSF. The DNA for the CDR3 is TGTGCCAGCAGCCAATCGAGTTCGGGGGCCACTGAGCAGTCCTTC.

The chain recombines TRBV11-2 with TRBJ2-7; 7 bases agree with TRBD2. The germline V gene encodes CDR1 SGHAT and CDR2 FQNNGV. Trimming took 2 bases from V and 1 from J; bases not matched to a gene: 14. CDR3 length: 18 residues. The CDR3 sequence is CASSLNMAGAVRSYEQYF. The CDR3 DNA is TGTGCCAGCAGCTTAAATATGGCGGGAGCGGTAAGATCCTACGAGCAGTACTTC.

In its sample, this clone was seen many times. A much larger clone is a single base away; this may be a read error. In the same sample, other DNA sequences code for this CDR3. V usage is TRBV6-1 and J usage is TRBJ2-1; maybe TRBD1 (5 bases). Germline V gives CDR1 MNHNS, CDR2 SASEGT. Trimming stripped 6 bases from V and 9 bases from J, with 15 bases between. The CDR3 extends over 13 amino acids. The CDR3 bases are TGTGCCAGCAGCAAGATGACAGACAGTGAGCAGTTCTTC. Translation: CASSKMTDSEQFF.

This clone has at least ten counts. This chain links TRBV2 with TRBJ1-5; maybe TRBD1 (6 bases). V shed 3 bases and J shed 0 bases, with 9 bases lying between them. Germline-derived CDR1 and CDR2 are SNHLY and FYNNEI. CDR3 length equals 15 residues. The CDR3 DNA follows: TGTGCCAGCAGTGAGGACAGTAATAGCAATCAGCCCCAGCATTTT. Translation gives CASSEDSNSNQPQHF.

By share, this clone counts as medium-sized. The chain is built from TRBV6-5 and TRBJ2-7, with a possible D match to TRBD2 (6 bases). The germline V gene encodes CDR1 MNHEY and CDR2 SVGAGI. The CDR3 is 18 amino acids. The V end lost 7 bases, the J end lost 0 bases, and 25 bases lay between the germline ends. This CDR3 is CASTLTPPSLASSYEQYF. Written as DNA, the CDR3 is TGTGCCAGCACCCTAACACCCCCATCTCTAGCGAGCTCCTACGAGCAGTACTTC.

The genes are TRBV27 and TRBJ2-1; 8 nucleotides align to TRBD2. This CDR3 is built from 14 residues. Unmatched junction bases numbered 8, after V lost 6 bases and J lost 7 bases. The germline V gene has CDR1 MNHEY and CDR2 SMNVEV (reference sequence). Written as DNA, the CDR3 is TGTGCCAGCAGATCGGGGGGGGCCCAGAATGAGCAGTTCTTC. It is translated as CASRSGGAQNEQFF.

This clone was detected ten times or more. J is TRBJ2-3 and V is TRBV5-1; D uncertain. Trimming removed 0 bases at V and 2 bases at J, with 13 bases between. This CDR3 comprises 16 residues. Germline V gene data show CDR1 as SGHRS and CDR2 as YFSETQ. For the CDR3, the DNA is TGCGCCAGCAGCTTGGAGGCGGTGCGGAACACAGATACGCAGTATTTT. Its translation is CASSLEAVRNTDTQYF.

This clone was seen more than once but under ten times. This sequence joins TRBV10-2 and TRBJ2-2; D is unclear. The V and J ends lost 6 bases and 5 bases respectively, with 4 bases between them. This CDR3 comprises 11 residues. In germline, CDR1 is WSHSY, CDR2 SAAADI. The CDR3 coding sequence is TGCGCCAGCAGGGGTACCGGGGAGCTGTTTTTT. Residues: CASRGTGELFF.

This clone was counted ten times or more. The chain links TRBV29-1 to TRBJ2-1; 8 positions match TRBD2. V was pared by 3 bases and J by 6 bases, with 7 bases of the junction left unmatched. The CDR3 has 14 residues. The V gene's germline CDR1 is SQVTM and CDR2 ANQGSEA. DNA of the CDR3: TGCAGCGTTGAGGCGGGGGGCCTTTTCAATGAGCAGTTCTTC. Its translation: CSVEAGGLFNEQFF.

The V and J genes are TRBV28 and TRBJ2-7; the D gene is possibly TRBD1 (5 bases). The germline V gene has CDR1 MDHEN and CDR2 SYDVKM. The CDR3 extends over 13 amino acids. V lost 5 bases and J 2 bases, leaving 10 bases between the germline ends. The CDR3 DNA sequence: TGTGCCAGCAGTCAAACAGGTCCCTACGAGCAGTACTTC. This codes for CASSQTGPYEQYF.

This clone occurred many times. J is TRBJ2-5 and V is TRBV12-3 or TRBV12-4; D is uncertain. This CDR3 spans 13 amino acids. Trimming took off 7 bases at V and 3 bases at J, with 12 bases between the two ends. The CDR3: CASTPGGKETQYF. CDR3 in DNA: TGTGCCAGCACCCCAGGTGGGAAAGAGACCCAGTACTTC.